This TCR beta chain was sequenced during a study of blood T cells in healthy people across ages. Of note for this clonotype: Its antigen is not known.

Each individual donor underwent a draw of approximately 9.6 milliliters of peripheral blood. Study outcomes and limitations: Long-lived donors had more naive CD4+ cells and higher diversity than aged donors.

A J-beta primer mix and a sample-barcoded 5' primer were used in a second PCR of about 7 to 12 cycles. TCRdb recomputed calls from the 5' RACE reads with MiXCR, one row per CDR3 protein. The repertoire includes about 970,000 distinct CDR3 sequences, roughly 47% of them detected once, and about 20% sits in the top ten. The germline V and J ends were trimmed by 4 bases and 0 bases, with 13 bases remaining between them. In germline, CDR1 is SGHKS, CDR2 YYEKEE (reference sequence). The CDR3 contains 15 residues. This clonotype originated in a woman in her sixties or seventies in good health. The sequencing input was blood. The rearrangement links TRBV5-5 to TRBJ1-1; D not certain. For the CDR3, the DNA is TGTGCCAGCAGCGAGAACGGACGGATGAACACTGAAGCTTTCTTT. It encodes CASSENGRMNTEAFF.